This T cell receptor beta chain was captured by sequencing in a study of graft-versus-host responses after intestinal transplantation. Study summary: Recipients uniformly received anti-thymocyte globulin induction, followed by tacrolimus and steroids for two to four years. The study, taken as a whole, reports: Ileal or blood samples showed some GvH clones first, and such clones were also found in recipient marrow.

Profiling relied on immunoSEQ multiplex PCR, and the TCRdb table lists in-frame clones only, not all of them. The sample consists of about 12,000 clones, 93% of them appearing once. As for this clone: Its antigen is still unknown.

The sequence came from a human patient who received an intestinal transplant, so some T cells may come from the graft donor. The sequencing here drew on PBMCs, taken around 3.5 months after intestinal transplant.

The CDR3 sequence: CASSWAGTGYEQYF. The CDR3 DNA reads TGTGCCAGCAGTTGGGCCGGGACAGGCTACGAGCAGTACTTC. The rearrangement joins TRBV28 to TRBJ2-7, with 8 bases that match TRBD1. Germline V gene lookup returns CDR1 MDHEN and CDR2 SYDVKM. The CDR3 consists of 14 residues. V gave up 4 bases and J gave up 3 bases; unmatched junction bases: 5.